The 8 T cell receptor beta chains in this list originate from one sample, sequenced in a study of cytomegalovirus exposure and HLA in healthy donors (dated by TCRdb to 2016 to 2017). Libraries were constructed by the immunoSEQ multiplex PCR assay. For the multiplex PCR, a mixture combining 60 forward primers for TCR Vbeta segments and 13 reverse primers for TCR Jbeta segments was used. Held by TCRdb, this immuneACCESS table contains in-frame sequences only and omits some clones. Under half of the omission traces to an unresolved V gene where checked; the cause of the rest is unknown. The sample records about 96,000 clones, 65% to 85% of which are singletons. The ten largest clones add up to 13% to 15% of the sample. Sequencing input: PBMCs. The source is a woman in her sixties or seventies in good health and CMV-seropositive.

The chain is built from TRBV11-3 and TRBJ2-2; 15 positions agree with TRBD2. J lost 5 bases, V lost 4 bases, and 2 bases had no gene match. This CDR3 has 16 residues. CDR1 and CDR2 from the germline V gene are SGHNT and YENEEA. The CDR3 DNA reads as TGTGCCAGCAGCTCTGGGACTAGCGGGAGGACCGGGGAGCTGTTTTTT. It codes for CASSSGTSGRTGELFF.

The chain employs TRBV5-4 and TRBJ2-5, with TRBD2 matching over 11 bases. The CDR3 totals 18 residues. CDR1 and CDR2 (germline): SGHNT, YYREEE (reference sequence). V dropped 0 bases and J dropped 4; count of bases not matched to a gene: 11. CDR3 coding DNA: TGTGCCAGCAGCTTGGGGTCCTTAGCGGGGGGGCGTCTAGAGACCCAGTACTTC. Its protein product is CASSLGSLAGGRLETQYF.

The chain uses TRBV20-1 and TRBJ1-5; D is undetermined. Deletions cut 0 bases from V and 12 bases from J, with 6 bases between. The CDR3 covers 10 residues. The germline CDR1 and CDR2 sequences are DFQATT and SNEGSKA (reference sequence). This chain's CDR3 is CSARDQHQHF. As DNA, the CDR3 is TGCAGTGCTAGAGATCAACACCAGCATTTT.

At least ten counts were recorded for this clone. The rearrangement links TRBV28 to TRBJ2-5; tentative D call: TRBD1 (6 bases). Trimming stripped 4 bases from V and 4 bases from J, with 16 bases between. The CDR3 consists of 15 residues. From germline, CDR1 is MDHEN and CDR2 SYDVKM. The CDR3 sequence: CASSSRQDPIETQYF. In DNA form, the CDR3 reads TGTGCCAGCAGTTCTCGACAGGACCCCATAGAGACCCAGTACTTC.

This clone has just one count. The chain is built from TRBV7-3 and TRBJ2-2; the D gene is possibly TRBD2 (5 bases). Trimming removed 5 bases from V and 6 bases from J, with 19 bases in between. Germline assignment: CDR1 SGHTA and CDR2 FQGTGA. This CDR3 region has 16 residues. CDR3 in amino acids: CASSPTSLRGSGELFF. CDR3 nucleotides: TGTGCCAGCAGCCCTACCAGCTTACGGGGATCCGGGGAGCTGTTTTTT.

This clone was found a few times. In DNA, the CDR3 is TGTGCCAGTAGTCCAAGGGACTTCTATTCACCCCTCCACTTT. It translates to CASSPRDFYSPLHF. This chain connects TRBV19 to TRBJ1-6; a possible D gene is TRBD1 (5 bases). CDR1 and CDR2 from the germline V gene are LNHDA and SQIVND (reference sequence). Trimming took 5 bases from V and 8 from J, leaving 13 bases between them. The length of the CDR3 is 14 residues. Based on the CDR3 plus reference TRBV19 and TRBJ1-6, the full variable domain is DGGITQSPKYLFRKEGQNVTLSCEQNLNHDAMYWYRQDPGQGLRLIYYSQIVNDFQKGDIAEGYSVSREKKESFPLTVTSAQKNPTAFYLCASSPRDFYSPLHFGNGTRLTVT.

This clone was detected only a few times. The V gene is TRBV10-3, the J gene TRBJ2-7; 7 bases agree with TRBD1. The CDR3 runs to 15 residues. Germline trimming cut 5 bases from V and 3 bases from J; bases unmatched to any gene: 10. In germline, CDR1 is ENHRY, CDR2 SYGVKD. CDR3 residues: CAISTVTGRNYEQYF. The CDR3 nucleotides are TGTGCCATCAGTACAGTGACAGGGCGGAACTACGAGCAGTACTTC.

This clone turned up a few times. The chain recombines TRBV4-3 with TRBJ2-2; TRBD1 aligns across 9 bases. Trimming took 6 bases from V and 7 from J; bases not matched to a gene: 6. This CDR3 contains 14 residues. Germline-derived CDR1 and CDR2 are LGHNA and YSLEER. The CDR3 sequence is CASRGQGTFGELFF. Here the CDR3 DNA reads TGCGCCAGCAGGGGACAGGGAACTTTCGGGGAGCTGTTTTTT.